These 23 T cell receptor beta chains were all obtained from the same sample, sequenced in a study of T cell responses to AZD1222 COVID-19 vaccine. The protocol was immunoSEQ multiplex PCR, while the TCRdb copy is restricted to in-frame clones and leaves out a portion. This table holds 150,000 or so clones, approximately 90% found once. The sample in question was peripheral blood, obtained after recovery from COVID-19. These receptor sequences come from an adult who had recovered from COVID-19.

The gene calls are TRBV6-1 and TRBJ1-3; D unresolved. The V gene's germline CDR1 is MNHNS and CDR2 SASEGT. CDR3 length equals 15 residues. Trimming removed 2 bases at V and 0 bases at J, with 8 bases between. CDR3 in DNA: TGTGCCAGCAGTGAAAATGAAGTCTCTGGAAACACCATATATTTT. This encodes CASSENEVSGNTIYF.

This clone was counted a single time. The chain has TRBV28 and TRBJ1-2; TRBD1 aligns across 7 bases. The CDR3 is 14 residues long. V gave up 6 bases and J gave up 5 bases; unmatched junction bases: 9. Per germline, CDR1 MDHEN and CDR2 SYDVKM. The CDR3 DNA follows: TGTGCCAGCAGATTGGAGGGGGCGGGTTATGGCTACACCTTC. It encodes CASRLEGAGYGYTF.

The genes are TRBV5-4 and TRBJ2-7, with 13 bases aligning to TRBD2. The CDR3 loop spans 16 amino acids. Trimming cost V 4 bases and J 3 bases; bases outside gene matches: 7. Per the germline V gene, CDR1 is SGHNT and CDR2 is YYREEE (reference sequence). The CDR3 region is CASSKSRTSGGYEQYF. The DNA of the CDR3 is TGTGCCAGCAGCAAATCGAGGACTAGCGGGGGCTACGAGCAGTACTTC.

The V call is TRBV24-1, the J call TRBJ1-3; 12 bases agree with TRBD1. The junction had 3 bases not matched to a gene; V was cut back by 6 bases and J by 4 bases. The CDR3 length is 15 residues. Per germline, CDR1 KGHDR and CDR2 SFDVKD. CDR3 amino acids: CATSRDRGQGNTIYF. As DNA, the CDR3 is TGTGCCACCAGTAGGGACAGGGGGCAAGGAAACACCATATATTTT.

The V and J genes are TRBV5-5 and TRBJ1-6, with a weak D call TRBD1 (5 bases). The V gene lost 4 bases and the J gene lost 4 bases, with 15 bases spanning the gap. Germline V gene sequence: CDR1 SGHKS, CDR2 YYEKEE (reference sequence). The CDR3 is 16 amino acids. The CDR3 region is CASSPLGTEYNSPLHF. CDR3 bases: TGTGCCAGCAGCCCTCTGGGGACCGAGTATAATTCACCCCTCCACTTT.

The chain links TRBV18 to TRBJ1-5, with TRBD1 matching over 9 bases. The V and J ends lost 4 bases and 3 bases, in that order; junction bases with no gene match: 4. CDR1 is KGHSH and CDR2 is LQKENI in the germline V gene. The CDR3 covers 15 residues. The CDR3 sequence: CASSHGTGINQPQHF. CDR3 nucleotides: TGTGCCAGCTCACACGGGACAGGGATCAATCAGCCCCAGCATTTT.

The J gene is TRBJ1-2, the V gene TRBV9, with no clear D. V was shortened by 10 bases and J by 7 bases, with 17 bases between the two germline ends. This CDR3 spans 12 amino acids. Germline V gene lookup returns CDR1 SGDLS and CDR2 YYNGEE. The CDR3 region is CAGYSAIRGYTF. CDR3 sequence (DNA): TGTGCCGGGTATAGCGCCATCCGTGGCTACACCTTC. The whole variable domain, filled in from reference TRBV9 and TRBJ1-2, reads DSGVTQTPKHLITATGQRVTLRCSPRSGDLSVYWYQQSLDQGLQFLIQYYNGEERAKGNILERFSAQQFPDLHSELNLSSLELGDSALYFCAGYSAIRGYTFGSGTRLTVV.

The rearrangement joins TRBV29-1 to TRBJ2-1; perhaps TRBD1 as D (6 bases). Germline lookup yields CDR1 SQVTM and CDR2 ANQGSEA. Trimming took off 5 bases at V and 8 bases at J, with 19 bases between the two ends. The CDR3 extends over 14 amino acids. The CDR3 loop reads CSVLGGRGVDEQFF. In DNA, the CDR3 is TGCAGCGTTTTAGGGGGTAGGGGAGTGGATGAGCAGTTCTTC.

This chain links TRBV15 with TRBJ1-5; no definite D call. The CDR3 totals 15 residues. Germline CDR1 LNHNV, CDR2 YYDKDF (reference sequence). V was trimmed by 5 bases and J by 2 bases, leaving 13 bases between them. The CDR3 DNA follows: TGTGCCACCAGCGGGCGTGGGGTTGGCAATCAGCCCCAGCATTTT. Translation gives CATSGRGVGNQPQHF.

In its sample, this clone was seen a few times. This sample also contains other DNA sequences that code for the same CDR3. The gene calls are TRBV7-8 and TRBJ1-5; the D is unclear. Germline V gene sequence: CDR1 SGHVS, CDR2 FQNEAQ. Trimming shortened V by 1 base and J by 0 bases, and 10 bases separated the two germline ends. The CDR3 is made up of 16 amino acids. The CDR3 is CASSLGAGRSNQPQHF. CDR3 nucleotide sequence: TGTGCCAGCAGCTTAGGCGCAGGTCGTAGCAATCAGCCCCAGCATTTT.

The genes are TRBV3-1 (or the pseudogene TRBV3-2) and TRBJ1-3; 7 nucleotides align to TRBD1. The CDR3 length is 14 residues. Germline assignment: CDR1 LGHDT and CDR2 YNNKEL (reference sequence). V lost 6 bases, J lost 2 bases, and 4 bases stayed unmatched. Written as DNA, the CDR3 is TGTGCCAGCAGTACAGGGGAAACTGGAAACACCATATATTTT. Amino acid sequence: CASSTGETGNTIYF.

V gene TRBV18 combines with J gene TRBJ2-7; 7 nucleotides match TRBD1. The V gene's germline CDR1 is KGHSH and CDR2 LQKENI. V lost 3 bases to trimming and J lost 5 bases; unmatched junction nucleotides: 10. The CDR3 runs to 15 residues. The CDR3 region is CASSPSQGELNEQYF. The CDR3 nucleotides read TGTGCCAGCTCACCTTCCCAGGGGGAATTGAACGAGCAGTACTTC.

The rearrangement joins TRBV5-4 to TRBJ2-7; possible D gene TRBD2, 6 bases. This CDR3 contains 14 residues. CDR1 and CDR2 (germline): SGHNT, YYREEE (reference sequence). Trimming removed 3 bases at V and 1 base at J, with 11 bases between. CDR3 nucleotide sequence: TGTGCCAGCAGCTCCCGGGACTCATCCTACGAGCAGTACTTC. It yields the protein CASSSRDSSYEQYF.

The chain joins TRBV5-1 to TRBJ2-7, with TRBD1 matching 11 bases. Germline assignment: CDR1 SGHRS and CDR2 YFSETQ. The trim removed 2 bases at V and 2 bases at J, leaving 6 bases unmatched. CDR3 size: 16 residues. For the CDR3, the DNA is TGCGCCAGCAGCTTAGGACAGGGGGCATTAACCTACGAGCAGTACTTC. Its protein is CASSLGQGALTYEQYF. The full variable domain, its missing parts supplied by reference TRBV5-1 and TRBJ2-7, is KAGVTQTPRYLIKTRGQQVTLSCSPISGHRSVSWYQQTPGQGLQFLFEYFSETQRNKGNFPGRFSGRQFSNSRSEMNVSTLELGDSALYLCASSLGQGALTYEQYFGPGTRLTVT.

The DNA for the CDR3 is TGTGCCAGCAGCTTAACGGCCACAGCCTCACCCCTCCACTTT. Its translation is CASSLTATASPLHF. The chain joins TRBV7-2 to TRBJ1-6; no clear D. CDR3 size: 14 residues. Trimming removed 2 bases from V and 10 bases from J, with 12 bases in between. Germline lookup yields CDR1 SGHTA and CDR2 FQGNSA.

The chain uses TRBV29-1 and TRBJ1-3; weak D call: TRBD1 (5 bases). CDR3 length: 13 amino acids. Trimming took off 4 bases at V and 3 bases at J, with 10 bases between the two ends. CDR1 is SQVTM and CDR2 is ANQGSEA in the germline V gene. CDR3 DNA: TGCAGCGTTGCGGGCCAGGGTGGAAACACCATATATTTT. It translates to CSVAGQGGNTIYF.

The V call is TRBV2, the J call TRBJ2-1; TRBD1 is a possible D gene (6 bases). Germline V lookup: CDR1 SNHLY, CDR2 FYNNEI. The V end was cut by 2 bases, the J end by 9 bases, with 14 bases between. The CDR3 has 14 residues. The CDR3: CASSEITGNGEQFF. The CDR3 DNA sequence: TGTGCCAGCAGTGAAATAACAGGGAATGGTGAGCAGTTCTTC.

The rearrangement uses TRBV28 and TRBJ1-1; TRBD1 is a possible D gene (5 bases). CDR1 MDHEN and CDR2 SYDVKM come from the germline V gene. CDR3 length: 15 residues. Trimming removed 0 bases from V and 7 bases from J, with 15 bases in between. DNA for the CDR3: TGTGCCAGCAGTTTATGGGGGGTGAAGCCGGGTGAAGCTTTCTTT. It is translated as CASSLWGVKPGEAFF.

The DNA for the CDR3 is TGTGCCAGCAGCGAATCCGGGACAGAGTACGAGCAGTACTTC. This sequence encodes CASSESGTEYEQYF. J is TRBJ2-7 and V is TRBV9, with TRBD1 identical over 7 bases. This CDR3 spans 14 amino acids. Germline V gene sequence: CDR1 SGDLS, CDR2 YYNGEE. V shed 3 bases, J shed 4 bases, and the junction held 7 bases outside the gene matches.

The V gene is TRBV6-2 or TRBV6-3, the J gene TRBJ1-3, with 7 bases aligning to TRBD1. This CDR3 is 15 amino acids long. Germline V gene lookup returns CDR1 MNHEY and CDR2 SVGEGT. The V segment lost 7 bases and the J segment 4 bases; nucleotides outside the gene matches: 10. CDR3 DNA sequence: TGTGCCAGCACCCCTGGAGGGGGCGAAGGAAACACCATATATTTT. This sequence encodes CASTPGGGEGNTIYF.

The chain is built from TRBV9 and TRBJ2-7; 10 bases map to TRBD2. The CDR3 has 16 residues. CDR1 is SGDLS, CDR2 YYNGEE, per germline. Trimming took 4 bases from V and 1 from J; bases not matched to a gene: 8. CDR3: CASSSSSGGSSYEQYF. CDR3 nucleotide sequence: TGTGCCAGCAGCTCATCTAGCGGGGGTTCGTCCTACGAGCAGTACTTC.

The chain employs TRBV6-1 and TRBJ1-6; D gene ambiguous. This CDR3 has 14 residues. Trimming shortened V by 0 bases and J by 7 bases, and 7 bases separated the two germline ends. Germline CDR1 reads MNHNS; CDR2 reads SASEGT. This CDR3 reads CASSEALNNSPLHF. DNA for the CDR3: TGTGCCAGCAGTGAAGCGCTAAACAATTCACCCCTCCACTTT.

This rearrangement joins TRBV11-1 to TRBJ2-5; 7 bases map to TRBD1. J gave up 5 bases and V 2 bases, and 2 bases lay outside the gene matches. This CDR3 spans 13 amino acids. Per the germline V gene, CDR1 is SGHAT and CDR2 is FQDESV (reference sequence). In DNA, the CDR3 is TGTGCCAGCAGCTTACCGGACAGGGAGACCCAGTACTTC. Translated: CASSLPDRETQYF.